This entry is about one T cell receptor (beta chain). Its antigen target is currently unknown. Base qualities were left out, and no much larger clone turns up one base away. These data belong to a study of T cell repertoires in cytomegalovirus infection (dated by TCRdb to about 2019). Regarding the research as a whole: Because public TCR beta signatures pointed to carriage of CMV infection together with the matching HLA type, the HLA type of each donor mattered for the analysis.

Instrument on record: Illumina HiSeq 1500. Through fastp at Q25 and MiXCR, TCRdb rebuilt clones from the public reads, retaining in-frame beta chains. Each entry merges the rows of one CDR3 protein and shows their most common DNA and genes. In this sample the table shows 510,000 or so distinct CDR3 sequences, 26% of which occur a single time. Roughly 13% of the sample lies in the top ten. The CDR1 and CDR2 encoded by the germline V gene (reference sequence) are MNHNY and SVGAGI. The CDR3 holds 13 amino acids from the cysteine to the phenylalanine. Of all the DNA, just the CDR3 is kept, 39 bases in frame from base 1. V lost 5 bases and J lost 1 base; the stretch between them is 6 bases long. The study at large found these results: The ex vivo response was dominated by HLA-C-restricted CMV-specific TCR beta clonotypes, which also provided the single most frequent clonotype in two of eight donors. In both this cohort and an independent 352-donor cohort, the cumulative frequency of public TCR beta family members distinguished carriers of CMV infection plus the relevant HLA type.

Sequencing was done on a sample of PBMCs. The TCR was taken from a human donor in good health (CMV status not recorded). Some clones in this sample may be carry-over from other donors' samples. The rearranged segments are TRBV6-6 and TRBJ1-5, with no confident D gene call. The CDR3: CASSPLSNQPQHF. In nucleotide form, the sequence is TGTGCCAGCAGTCCGCTCAGCAATCAGCCCCAGCATTTT.